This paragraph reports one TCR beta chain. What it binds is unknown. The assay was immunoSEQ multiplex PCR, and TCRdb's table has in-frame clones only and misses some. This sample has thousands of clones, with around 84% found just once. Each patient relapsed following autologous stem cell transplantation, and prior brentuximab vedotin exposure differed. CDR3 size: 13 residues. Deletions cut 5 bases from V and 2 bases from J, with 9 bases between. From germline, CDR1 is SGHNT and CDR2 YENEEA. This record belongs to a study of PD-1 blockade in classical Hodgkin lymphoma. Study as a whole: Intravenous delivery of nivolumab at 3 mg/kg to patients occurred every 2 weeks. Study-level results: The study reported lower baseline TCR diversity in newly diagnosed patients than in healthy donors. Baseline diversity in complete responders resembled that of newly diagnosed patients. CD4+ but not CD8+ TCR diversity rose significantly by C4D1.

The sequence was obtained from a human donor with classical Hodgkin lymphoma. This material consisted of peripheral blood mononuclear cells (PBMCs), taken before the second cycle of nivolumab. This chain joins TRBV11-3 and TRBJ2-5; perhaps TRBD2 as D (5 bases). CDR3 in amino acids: CASSPGVQETQYF. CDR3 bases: TGTGCCAGCAGCCCCGGGGTACAAGAGACCCAGTACTTC.